The 14 T cell receptor beta chains below were found in one sample sequenced in a study of T cell responses to AZD1222 COVID-19 vaccine. Method: immunoSEQ multiplex PCR; TCRdb's copy keeps in-frame clones and lacks some. The sample consists of approximately 82,000 clones, approximately 91% of them appearing once. The starting material was peripheral blood, obtained on day 0 of AZD1222 vaccination. These receptors originate from an adult in good health.

This rearrangement joins TRBV6-5 to TRBJ1-6, with D unresolved. Germline V gene data show CDR1 as MNHEY and CDR2 as SVGAGI. CDR3 length: 14 amino acids. Between the trimmed V and J ends, which lost 6 bases and 0 bases, there was a span of 6 bases. CDR3 in DNA: TGTGCCAGCAGGGAGAGCTCCTATAATTCACCCCTCCACTTT. Translated, it gives CASRESSYNSPLHF.

The table lists this clone with a few counts. The chain is built from TRBV5-1 and TRBJ1-2, with TRBD1 as a possible D gene (6 bases). Germline values: CDR1 SGHRS, CDR2 YFSETQ. Trimming left V 2 bases short and J 7 bases short, with 12 bases between. The CDR3 sequence is 13 residues long. CDR3 protein: CASSLQGMGGYTF. The CDR3 nucleotides are TGCGCCAGCAGCTTACAGGGTATGGGTGGCTACACCTTC.

This clone was found once. The chain combines TRBV18 with TRBJ2-5; D gene ambiguous. Germline CDR1 KGHSH, CDR2 LQKENI. The CDR3 covers 12 residues. Trimming removed 3 bases at V and 0 bases at J, with 2 bases between. CDR3 nucleotides: TGTGCCAGCTCACCGTACCAAGAGACCCAGTACTTC. This codes for CASSPYQETQYF.

The chain employs TRBV7-9 and TRBJ1-2; possible D gene TRBD1, 6 bases. Germline V gene data show CDR1 as SEHNR and CDR2 as FQNEAQ (reference sequence). This CDR3 spans 15 amino acids. Trimming stripped 7 bases from V and 0 bases from J, with 15 bases between. CDR3 DNA: TGTGCCAGCACCCTTTCGGACAGTCCTAACTATGGCTACACCTTC. This gives the protein CASTLSDSPNYGYTF.

This clone was counted once. V gene TRBV5-7 combines with J gene TRBJ2-7; D gene uncertain. TRBV5-7 belongs to the ORF category, with a function that is uncertain. The CDR3 totals 8 residues. The CDR3 spells CASSLNSV. The CDR3 nucleotides read TGTGCCAGCAGCTTGAACTCGGTG.

This chain joins TRBV30 and TRBJ2-5, with D possibly called TRBD1 or TRBD2 (5 bases each). Germline values: CDR1 GTSNPN, CDR2 SVGIG (reference sequence). V lost 0 bases and J 5 bases, leaving 16 bases between the germline ends. The CDR3 extends over 15 amino acids. CDR3 nucleotide sequence: TGTGCCTGGAGTGTCCAGAGGGGCTGGCGGGAGACCCAGTACTTC. Encoded protein: CAWSVQRGWRETQYF.

This clone has more than one count but fewer than ten. The CDR3 loop is CASSWPTGTGNTYEQYF. The CDR3 DNA sequence: TGTGCCAGCAGTTGGCCCACCGGGACAGGGAATACCTACGAGCAGTACTTC. The chain combines TRBV6-2 or TRBV6-3 with TRBJ2-7, with TRBD1 matching 9 bases. From germline, CDR1 is MNHEY and CDR2 SVGEGT. The CDR3 totals 17 residues. Germline trimming cut 4 bases from V and 2 bases from J; bases unmatched to any gene: 12.

The genes are TRBV11-2 and TRBJ1-2; 9 nucleotides align to TRBD1. V gave up 6 bases and J gave up 8 bases; unmatched junction bases: 10. The CDR3 has 14 residues. Germline CDR1 reads SGHAT; CDR2 reads FQNNGV. CDR3 sequence reads: CASRPTGGLVGYTF. DNA of the CDR3: TGTGCCAGCAGACCCACAGGGGGCCTCGTGGGCTACACCTTC.

This clone was picked up one time. The CDR3 reads CASSQAVTYEQYF. CDR3 nucleotides: TGCGCCAGCAGCCAAGCCGTTACCTACGAGCAGTACTTC. The chain couples TRBV4-1 to TRBJ2-7; no reliable D call. Germline-derived CDR1 and CDR2 are MGHRA and YSYEKL. With 1 base removed from V and 2 bases from J, the gap between germline ends came to 6 bases. The CDR3 spans 13 residues.

This chain links TRBV6-6 with TRBJ2-7, with 8 bases that match TRBD2. Losses at the gene ends were 5 bases for V and 1 base for J; bases not matched to a gene: 16. Germline CDR1 MNHNY, CDR2 SVGAGI (reference sequence). The CDR3 length is 18 residues. CDR3 protein: CASSLNAPGGGLSYEQYF. The DNA for the CDR3 is TGTGCCAGCAGTCTCAACGCCCCCGGGGGGGGGCTTTCCTACGAGCAGTACTTC.

V usage is TRBV2 and J usage is TRBJ1-5, with D possibly matching TRBD1 (6 bases). V shed 4 bases and J shed 7 bases, with 17 bases lying between them. The V gene's germline CDR1 is SNHLY and CDR2 FYNNEI. This CDR3 region has 15 residues. CDR3 residues: CASSAPSKRGQPQHF. The CDR3 bases are TGTGCCAGCAGTGCCCCATCTAAGAGGGGGCAGCCCCAGCATTTT.

The chain employs TRBV5-1 and TRBJ2-3; D is unclear. Trimming cost V 0 bases and J 0 bases, with 8 bases left between them. The CDR3 extends over 15 amino acids. Looked up from germline, CDR1 is SGHRS and CDR2 is YFSETQ. The CDR3 DNA reads TGCGCCAGCAGCTTGGTCAGTGGTAGCACAGATACGCAGTATTTT. Translating gives CASSLVSGSTDTQYF.

The chain uses TRBV7-3 and TRBJ1-3; D is uncertain. Trimming took 3 bases from V and 8 from J, leaving 17 bases between them. Germline V gene lookup returns CDR1 SGHTA and CDR2 FQGTGA. The CDR3 spans 15 residues. This chain's CDR3 is CASSLGVGGRDTIYF. The CDR3 coding sequence is TGTGCCAGCAGCTTGGGTGTTGGCGGTCGGGACACCATATATTTT.

The chain carries TRBV27 and TRBJ2-5; a possible D gene is TRBD1 (5 bases). The ends were cut back, 6 bases at V and 5 bases at J, with 19 bases in the middle. The CDR3 loop spans 15 amino acids. Germline V gene sequence: CDR1 MNHEY, CDR2 SMNVEV (reference sequence). The CDR3 region is CASRLTGPKSETQYF. As DNA, the CDR3 is TGTGCCAGCAGGTTAACAGGTCCGAAATCTGAGACCCAGTACTTC.